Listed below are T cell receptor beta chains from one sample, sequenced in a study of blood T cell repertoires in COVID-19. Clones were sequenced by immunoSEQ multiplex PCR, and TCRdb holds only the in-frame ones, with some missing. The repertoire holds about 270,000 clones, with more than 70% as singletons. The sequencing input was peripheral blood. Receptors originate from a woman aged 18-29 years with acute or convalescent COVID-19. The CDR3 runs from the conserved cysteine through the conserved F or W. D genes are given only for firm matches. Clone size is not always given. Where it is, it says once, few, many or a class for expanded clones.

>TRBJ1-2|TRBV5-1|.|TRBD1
CASSVRDRAPFTF
TGCGCCAGCAGCGTCCGGGACAGGGCCCCTTTCACCTTC
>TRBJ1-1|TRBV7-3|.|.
CASSLFGGDNTEAFF
TGTGCCAGCAGCTTATTCGGGGGGGATAACACTGAAGCTTTCTTT
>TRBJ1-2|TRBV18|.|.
CASSPLERGGYTF
TGTGCCAGCTCACCACTAGAAAGGGGCGGCTACACCTTC
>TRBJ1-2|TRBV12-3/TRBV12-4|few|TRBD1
CASSYRGRLGYTF
TGTGCCAGCAGTTACAGGGGGCGGCTTGGCTACACCTTC
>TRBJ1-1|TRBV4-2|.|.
CASSQGDSMNTEAFF
TGTGCCAGCAGCCAGGGTGACAGCATGAACACTGAAGCTTTCTTT
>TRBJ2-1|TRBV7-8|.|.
CASSLVQPVDEQFF
TGTGCCAGCAGCTTAGTTCAACCAGTGGATGAGCAGTTCTTC
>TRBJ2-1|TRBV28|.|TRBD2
CASRATGLAGHEQFF
TGTGCCAGCAGGGCAACGGGACTAGCTGGCCATGAGCAGTTCTTC
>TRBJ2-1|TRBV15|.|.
CATSENGLWIF
TGTGCCACCAGCGAGAACGGACTGTGGATCTTC
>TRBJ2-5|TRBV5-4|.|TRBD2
CASSPGTSGRAETQYF
TGTGCCAGCAGCCCCGGGACTAGCGGGAGGGCGGAGACCCAGTACTTC
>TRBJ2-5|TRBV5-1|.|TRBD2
CASSLPSGVPPETQYF
TGCGCCAGCAGCTTGCCTAGCGGGGTTCCTCCGGAGACCCAGTACTTC
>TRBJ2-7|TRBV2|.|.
CASSDTPSSYEQYF
TGTGCCAGCAGTGATACCCCCAGCTCCTACGAGCAGTACTTC
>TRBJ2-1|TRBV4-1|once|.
CASSQVQGEQTFYNEQFF
TGCGCCAGCAGCCAAGTACAGGGTGAGCAAACCTTCTACAATGAGCAGTTCTTC
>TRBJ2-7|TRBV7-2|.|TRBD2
CASSLAGGPYEQYF
TGTGCCAGCAGCCTAGCGGGAGGGCCCTACGAGCAGTACTTC
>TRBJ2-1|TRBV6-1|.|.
CASSEWGGTSSYNEQFF
TGTGCCAGCAGTGAATGGGGCGGAACGAGCTCCTACAATGAGCAGTTCTTC
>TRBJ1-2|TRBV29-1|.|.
CSVFPSQTYGYTF
TGCAGCGTTTTTCCCTCACAGACCTATGGCTACACCTTC
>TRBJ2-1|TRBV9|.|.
CASSVHPGRDYEQFF
TGTGCCAGCAGCGTCCATCCCGGGCGGGATTATGAGCAGTTCTTC
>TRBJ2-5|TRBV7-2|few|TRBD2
CASSFTSGQETQYF
TGTGCCAGCAGCTTTACTAGCGGCCAAGAGACCCAGTACTTC
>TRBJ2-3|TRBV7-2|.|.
CASSLSGADTQYF
TGTGCCAGCAGCTTATCCGGGGCAGATACGCAGTATTTT
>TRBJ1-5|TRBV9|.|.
CASSVRHRDTKVGNQPQHF
TGTGCCAGCAGCGTACGACATCGGGACACCAAGGTCGGGAATCAGCCCCAGCATTTT
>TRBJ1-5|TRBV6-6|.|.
CASSYSMSNSNQPQHF
TGTGCCAGCAGTTACTCAATGAGCAATAGCAATCAGCCCCAGCATTTT
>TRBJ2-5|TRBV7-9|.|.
CASSLARVTGIRETQYF
TGTGCCAGCAGCTTAGCGCGGGTCACGGGGATTCGGGAGACCCAGTACTTC
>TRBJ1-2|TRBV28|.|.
CASSLGGTFGYTF
TGTGCCAGCAGTTTGGGGGGGACATTCGGCTACACCTTC
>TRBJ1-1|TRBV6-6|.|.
CASSQREGTEAFF
TGTGCCAGCAGTCAGAGGGAGGGCACTGAAGCTTTCTTT
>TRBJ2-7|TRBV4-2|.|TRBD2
CASSQVSGSTPYEQYF
TGTGCCAGCAGCCAAGTTAGCGGGTCAACCCCCTACGAGCAGTACTTC
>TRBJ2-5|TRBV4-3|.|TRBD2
CASSRDRRLAGGGGETQYF
TGCGCCAGCAGCCGAGACCGCCGACTAGCGGGAGGAGGGGGGGAGACCCAGTACTTC
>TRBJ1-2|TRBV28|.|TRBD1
CASSFWDRGGTF
TGTGCCAGCAGTTTCTGGGACAGGGGGGGCACCTTC
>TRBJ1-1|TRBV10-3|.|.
CAISDSTMGALEAFF
TGTGCCATCAGCGATTCCACAATGGGGGCCCTTGAAGCTTTCTTT
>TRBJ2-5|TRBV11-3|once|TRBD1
CASSSGTGGLETQYF
TGTGCCAGCAGCTCCGGGACAGGGGGCTTAGAGACCCAGTACTTC
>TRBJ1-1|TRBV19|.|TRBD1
CASRETGSSQTSEAFF
TGTGCCAGTAGAGAGACAGGGAGTTCGCAAACCTCTGAAGCTTTCTTT
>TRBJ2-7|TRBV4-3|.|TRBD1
CASSQRFGDREESYEQYF
TGCGCCAGCAGCCAAAGGTTTGGGGACAGGGAAGAGTCCTACGAGCAGTACTTC
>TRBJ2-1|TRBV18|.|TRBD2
CASSPRSSGFYNEQFF
TGTGCCAGCTCACCACGGTCTAGCGGGTTCTACAATGAGCAGTTCTTC
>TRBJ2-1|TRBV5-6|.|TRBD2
CASSLYRGGDTLNEQFF
TGTGCCAGCAGCTTGTATCGGGGGGGCGACACGTTGAATGAGCAGTTCTTC
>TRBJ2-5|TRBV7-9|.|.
CASSPGTSGETQYF
TGTGCCAGCAGCCCCGGGACATCCGGAGAGACCCAGTACTTC
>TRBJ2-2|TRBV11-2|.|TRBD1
CASSFFDRAAGELFF
TGTGCCAGCAGCTTTTTCGACAGGGCGGCCGGGGAGCTGTTTTTT
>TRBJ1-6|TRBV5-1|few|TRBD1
CASSTGQGNSPLHF
TGCGCCAGCAGCACGGGACAGGGGAACTCACCCCTCCACTTT
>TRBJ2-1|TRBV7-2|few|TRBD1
CASSLNTQDPFLATGEQFF
TGTGCCAGCAGCTTAAATACACAGGACCCCTTTCTTGCGACAGGGGAGCAGTTCTTC
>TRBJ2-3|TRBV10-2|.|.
CASSSGSDTQYF
TGCGCCAGCAGTAGCGGGTCAGATACGCAGTATTTT
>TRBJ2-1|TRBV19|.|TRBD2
CASTWTSGSFVGQFF
TGTGCCAGTACTTGGACTAGCGGGAGCTTCGTGGGGCAGTTCTTC
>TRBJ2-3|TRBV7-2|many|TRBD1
CASRPGTGRTDTQYF
TGTGCCAGCCGCCCCGGGACAGGTCGAACAGATACGCAGTATTTT
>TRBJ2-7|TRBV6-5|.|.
CASSYSWQGRDEQYF
TGTGCCAGCAGTTACTCGTGGCAGGGGAGGGACGAGCAGTACTTC
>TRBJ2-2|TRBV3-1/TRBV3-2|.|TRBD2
CASSQDRAGVYTGELFF
TGTGCCAGCAGCCAAGACAGGGCGGGAGTCTACACCGGGGAGCTGTTTTTT
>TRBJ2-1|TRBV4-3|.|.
CASSQESGLRRREQFF
TGCGCCAGCAGCCAAGAATCGGGACTCCGTCGCAGGGAGCAGTTCTTC
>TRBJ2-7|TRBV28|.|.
CASRIAREQYF
TGTGCCAGCAGGATAGCGAGGGAGCAGTACTTC
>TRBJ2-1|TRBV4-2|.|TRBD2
CASSQDWLAGADEQFF
TGTGCCAGCAGCCAAGATTGGTTAGCGGGAGCTGATGAGCAGTTCTTC
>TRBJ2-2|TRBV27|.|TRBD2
CASSLAGGSTGELFF
TGTGCCAGCAGCTTAGCGGGAGGGAGCACCGGGGAGCTGTTTTTT
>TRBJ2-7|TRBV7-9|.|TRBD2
CASSSGLAGNYEQYF
TGTGCCAGCAGCTCGGGACTAGCGGGGAACTACGAGCAGTACTTC
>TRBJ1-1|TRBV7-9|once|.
CASSLRSGGHTEAFF
TGTGCCAGCAGCTTAAGGTCGGGAGGGCACACTGAAGCTTTCTTT
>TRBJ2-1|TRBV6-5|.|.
CASSYSRQSSYNEQFF
TGTGCCAGCAGTTACTCGCGGCAGAGCTCCTACAATGAGCAGTTCTTC
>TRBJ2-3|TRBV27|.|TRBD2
CASRTGLAPGSQYF
TGTGCCAGCAGGACGGGACTAGCCCCAGGATCGCAGTATTTT
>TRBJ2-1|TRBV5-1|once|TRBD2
CASSFWASGPPYSYNEQFF
TGCGCCAGCAGCTTTTGGGCTAGCGGCCCTCCTTACTCCTACAATGAGCAGTTCTTC
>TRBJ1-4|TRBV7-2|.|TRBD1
CASSGQGSEKLFF
TGTGCCAGCAGCGGACAGGGGTCTGAAAAACTGTTTTTT